Listed below are T cell receptor beta chains from one sample, sequenced in a study of blood T cell repertoires in COVID-19. Produced via immunoSEQ multiplex PCR; TCRdb's table is partial and in-frame only. The sample lists roughly 150,000 clones, more than 75% occurring once. Sequenced: peripheral blood. The receptors shown here come from a man aged 45-65 years who had recovered from COVID-19. The CDR3 runs from the conserved cysteine through the conserved F or W. Each record gives: V gene, J gene, CDR3 protein.

V: TRBV27; J: TRBJ2-5; CDR3: CASSPGTGGRETQYF
V: TRBV7-9; J: TRBJ1-2; CDR3: CASSLRGTGGEQGYTF
V: TRBV5-1; J: TRBJ2-1; CDR3: CASKRTPGGDNEQFF
V: TRBV29-1; J: TRBJ2-3; CDR3: CSVLLIGGRTGRTDTQYF
V: TRBV7-3; J: TRBJ2-7; CDR3: CASSLNRGAHEQYF
V: TRBV7-8; J: TRBJ2-1; CDR3: CASSLKAGGTLYNEQFF
V: TRBV6-2/TRBV6-3; J: TRBJ2-5; CDR3: CASSYVSLAAQETQYF
V: TRBV19; J: TRBJ2-3; CDR3: CASSTSGGAGDTQYF
V: TRBV6-1; J: TRBJ1-5; CDR3: CASSRDSYQPQHF
V: TRBV7-2; J: TRBJ2-2; CDR3: CASSGRGGRSGELFF